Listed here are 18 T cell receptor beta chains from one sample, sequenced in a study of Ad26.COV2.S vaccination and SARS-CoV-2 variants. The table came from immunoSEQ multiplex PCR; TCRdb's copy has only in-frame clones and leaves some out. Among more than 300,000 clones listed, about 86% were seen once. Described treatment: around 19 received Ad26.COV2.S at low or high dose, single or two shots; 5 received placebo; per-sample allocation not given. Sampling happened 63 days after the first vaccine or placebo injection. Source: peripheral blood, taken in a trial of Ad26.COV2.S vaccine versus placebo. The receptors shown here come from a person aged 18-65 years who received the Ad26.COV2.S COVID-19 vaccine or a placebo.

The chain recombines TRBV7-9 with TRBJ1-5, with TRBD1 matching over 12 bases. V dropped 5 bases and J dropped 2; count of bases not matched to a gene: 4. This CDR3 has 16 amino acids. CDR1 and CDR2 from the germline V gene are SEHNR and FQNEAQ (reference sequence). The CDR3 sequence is CASSSGTGGGNQPQHF. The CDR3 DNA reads TGTGCCAGCAGCAGTGGGACAGGGGGCGGCAATCAGCCCCAGCATTTT.

This CDR3 is CAWSVWGYHQPQHF. CDR3 coding DNA: TGTGCCTGGAGTGTATGGGGATACCATCAGCCCCAGCATTTT. This chain links TRBV30 with TRBJ1-5, with unresolved D. Germline loops: CDR1 GTSNPN, CDR2 SVGIG (reference sequence). This CDR3 contains 14 residues. V gave up 0 bases and J gave up 5 bases, with 11 bases separating them.

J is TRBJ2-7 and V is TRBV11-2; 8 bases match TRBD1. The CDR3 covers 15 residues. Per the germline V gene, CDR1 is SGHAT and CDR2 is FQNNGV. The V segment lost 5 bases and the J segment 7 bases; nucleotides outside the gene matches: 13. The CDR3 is CASSGRGTGELEQYF. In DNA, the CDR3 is TGTGCCAGCAGCGGAAGGGGGACAGGAGAACTTGAGCAGTACTTC.

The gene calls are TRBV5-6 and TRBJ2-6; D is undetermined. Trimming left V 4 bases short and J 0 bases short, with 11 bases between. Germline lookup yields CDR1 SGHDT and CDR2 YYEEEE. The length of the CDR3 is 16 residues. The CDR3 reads CASSLGGSSGANVLTF. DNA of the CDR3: TGTGCCAGCAGCCTAGGTGGAAGCTCTGGGGCCAACGTCCTGACTTTC.

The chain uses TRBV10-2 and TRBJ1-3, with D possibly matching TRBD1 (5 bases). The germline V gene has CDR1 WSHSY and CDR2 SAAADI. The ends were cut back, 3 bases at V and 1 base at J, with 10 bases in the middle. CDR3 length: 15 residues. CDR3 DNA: TGCGCCAGCAGTGATAGGGGCATTTCTGGAAACACCATATATTTT. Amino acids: CASSDRGISGNTIYF.

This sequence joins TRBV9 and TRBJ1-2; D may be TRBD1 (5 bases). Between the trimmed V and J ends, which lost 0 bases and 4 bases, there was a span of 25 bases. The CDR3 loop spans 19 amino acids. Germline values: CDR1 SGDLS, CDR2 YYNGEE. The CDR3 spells CASSVGRGGDRSQIYGYTF. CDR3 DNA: TGTGCCAGCAGCGTAGGAAGGGGTGGCGACAGAAGTCAGATCTATGGCTACACCTTC.

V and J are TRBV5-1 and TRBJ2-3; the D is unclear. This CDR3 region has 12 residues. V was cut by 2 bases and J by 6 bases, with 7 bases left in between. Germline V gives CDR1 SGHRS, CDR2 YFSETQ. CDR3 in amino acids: CASSFTTDTQYF. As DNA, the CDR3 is TGCGCCAGCAGCTTCACAACCGATACGCAGTATTTT.

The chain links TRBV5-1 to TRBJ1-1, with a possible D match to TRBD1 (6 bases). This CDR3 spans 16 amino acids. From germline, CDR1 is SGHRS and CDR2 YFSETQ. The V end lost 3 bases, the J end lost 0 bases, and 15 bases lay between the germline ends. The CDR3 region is CASSSNRDAMNTEAFF. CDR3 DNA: TGCGCCAGCAGCTCCAACAGGGACGCTATGAACACTGAAGCTTTCTTT.

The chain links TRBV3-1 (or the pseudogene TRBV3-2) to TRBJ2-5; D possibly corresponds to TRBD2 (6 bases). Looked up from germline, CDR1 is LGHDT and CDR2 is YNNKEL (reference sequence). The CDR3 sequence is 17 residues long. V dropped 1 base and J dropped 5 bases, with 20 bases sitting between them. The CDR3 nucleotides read TGTGCCAGCAGCCAAGTATTGTTGGGGGGACCCCAGGAGACCCAGTACTTC. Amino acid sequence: CASSQVLLGGPQETQYF.

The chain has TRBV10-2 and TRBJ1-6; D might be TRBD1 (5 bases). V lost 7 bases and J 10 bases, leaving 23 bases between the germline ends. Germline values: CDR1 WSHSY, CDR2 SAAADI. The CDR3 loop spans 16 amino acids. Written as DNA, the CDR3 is TGCGCCAGCACCGTAGCCCTCCTATGGGGGAGCTCACCCCTCCACTTT. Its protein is CASTVALLWGSSPLHF.

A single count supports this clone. The CDR3 loop is CASSLVRGVREETQYF. CDR3 bases: TGTGCCAGCAGCTTGGTCCGGGGGGTGAGGGAAGAGACCCAGTACTTC. The chain has TRBV7-6 and TRBJ2-5; TRBD2 matches 7 bases. Germline V gene sequence: CDR1 SGHVS, CDR2 FNYEAQ. V shed 3 bases and J 3 bases; nucleotides not matched to a gene: 10. The length of the CDR3 is 16 residues.

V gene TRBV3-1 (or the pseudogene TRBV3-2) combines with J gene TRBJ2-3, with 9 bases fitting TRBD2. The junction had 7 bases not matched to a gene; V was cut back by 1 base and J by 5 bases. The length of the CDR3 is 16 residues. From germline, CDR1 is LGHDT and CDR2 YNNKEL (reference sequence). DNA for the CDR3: TGTGCCAGCAGCCAAGGCAGCGGGGGGACCAAAGATACGCAGTATTTT. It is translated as CASSQGSGGTKDTQYF.

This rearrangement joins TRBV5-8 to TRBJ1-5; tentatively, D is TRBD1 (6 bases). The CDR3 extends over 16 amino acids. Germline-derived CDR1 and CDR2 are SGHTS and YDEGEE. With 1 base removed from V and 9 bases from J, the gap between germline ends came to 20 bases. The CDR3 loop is CASSLNRDNILLPQHF. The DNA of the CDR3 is TGTGCCAGCAGCTTGAATCGGGACAACATCCTCCTGCCCCAGCATTTT. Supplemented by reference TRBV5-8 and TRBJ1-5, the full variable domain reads EAGVTQSPTHLIKTRGQQATLRCSPISGHTSVYWYQQALGLGLQFLLWYDEGEERNRGNFPPRFSGRQFPNYSSELNVNALELEDSALYLCASSLNRDNILLPQHFGDGTRLSIL.

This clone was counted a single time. CDR3 protein: CASSLGTVTRDTQYF. The CDR3 coding sequence is TGTGCCAGCAGCCTTGGGACCGTAACCCGTGATACGCAGTATTTT. The chain employs TRBV7-9 and TRBJ2-3; D might be TRBD1 or TRBD2, each matching 5 bases. The germline V and J ends were trimmed by 5 bases and 6 bases, with 18 bases remaining between them. CDR3 size: 15 residues. Germline CDR1 is SEHNR and CDR2 is FQNEAQ (reference sequence).

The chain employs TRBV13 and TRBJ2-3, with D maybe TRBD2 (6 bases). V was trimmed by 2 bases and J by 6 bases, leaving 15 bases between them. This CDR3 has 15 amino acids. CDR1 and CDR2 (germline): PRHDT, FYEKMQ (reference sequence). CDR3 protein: CASSLKGAGGDTQYF. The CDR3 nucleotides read TGTGCCAGCAGCTTAAAAGGGGCAGGAGGGGATACGCAGTATTTT. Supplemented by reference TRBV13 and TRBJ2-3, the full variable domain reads AAGVIQSPRHLIKEKRETATLKCYPIPRHDTVYWYQQGPGQDPQFLISFYEKMQSDKGSIPDRFSAQQFSDYHSELNMSSLELGDSALYFCASSLKGAGGDTQYFGPGTRLTVL.

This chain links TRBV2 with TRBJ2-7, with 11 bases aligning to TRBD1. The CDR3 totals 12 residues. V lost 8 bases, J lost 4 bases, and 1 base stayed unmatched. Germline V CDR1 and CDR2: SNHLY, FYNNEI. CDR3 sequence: CASRDRGYEQYF. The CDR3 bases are TGTGCCAGCCGGGACAGGGGGTACGAGCAGTACTTC.

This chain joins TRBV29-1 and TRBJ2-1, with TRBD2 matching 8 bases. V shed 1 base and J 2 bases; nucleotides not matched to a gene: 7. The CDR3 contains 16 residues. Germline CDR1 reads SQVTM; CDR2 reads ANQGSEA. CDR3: CSVEGRTSRTYNEQFF. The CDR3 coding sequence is TGCAGCGTTGAAGGGAGGACTAGCCGTACCTACAATGAGCAGTTCTTC.

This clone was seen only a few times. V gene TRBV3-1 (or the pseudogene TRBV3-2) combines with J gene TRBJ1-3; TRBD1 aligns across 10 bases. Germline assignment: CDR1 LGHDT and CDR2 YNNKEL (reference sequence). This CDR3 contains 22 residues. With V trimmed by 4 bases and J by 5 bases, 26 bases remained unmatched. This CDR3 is CASSLRDRGIFLPGRIRNTIYF. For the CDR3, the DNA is TGTGCCAGCAGCCTGAGGGACAGGGGAATTTTCCTCCCTGGTCGGATTCGAAACACCATATATTTT.